One and the same sample provided the 26 T cell receptor beta chains below, sequenced in a study of blood T cell repertoires in COVID-19 (dated by TCRdb to between 2020 and 2021). The library was prepared using the immunoSEQ multiplex PCR assay. What TCRdb holds here is the immuneACCESS table cut down to in-frame rearrangements. Part of the clones is not present; checked against another copy, under half of the missing clones reflect an unresolved V gene, and the others are unexplained. Across this sample there are fewer than 250,000 clones, with roughly four fifths seen only once. About 12% of the sample is in the top ten clones. Sequencing input: peripheral blood. Every receptor here comes from a woman between 40 and 50 years old with acute or convalescent COVID-19.

The chain couples TRBV6-6 to TRBJ1-2; D unclear. Germline V gene lookup returns CDR1 MNHNY and CDR2 SVGAGI (reference sequence). The CDR3 loop spans 11 amino acids. The V end lost 6 bases, the J end lost 8 bases, and 10 bases lay between the germline ends. CDR3: CASSLRWGYTF. The CDR3 DNA sequence: TGTGCCAGCAGCCTACGGTGGGGCTACACCTTC.

CDR3 DNA sequence: TGTGCCAGCTCACCCATGACAGTAGCAACTAATGAAAAACTGTTTTTT. It encodes CASSPMTVATNEKLFF. This chain links TRBV18 with TRBJ1-4, with D perhaps TRBD1 (5 bases). This CDR3 is 16 amino acids long. The V gene's germline CDR1 is KGHSH and CDR2 LQKENI. V lost 3 bases to trimming and J lost 0 bases, with 11 bases between them. Full variable domain (missing parts from reference TRBV18 and TRBJ1-4): NAGVMQNPRHLVRRRGQEARLRCSPMKGHSHVYWYRQLPEEGLKFMVYLQKENIIDESGMPKERFSAEFPKEGPSILRIQQVVRGDSAAYFCASSPMTVATNEKLFFGSGTQLSVL.

The chain couples TRBV30 to TRBJ2-7, with D possibly matching TRBD1 (6 bases). Germline V gene data show CDR1 as GTSNPN and CDR2 as SVGIG (reference sequence). The V end was cut by 3 bases, the J end by 0 bases, with 15 bases between. There are 15 residues in the CDR3. The CDR3 DNA follows: TGTGCCTGGAGATCGCGCCAGGGGAGCTCCTACGAGCAGTACTTC. Its protein is CAWRSRQGSSYEQYF.

This clone was seen only once. The chain is built from TRBV2 and TRBJ2-1; D ambiguous. CDR3 size: 11 residues. V was clipped by 6 bases and J by 3 bases, with 3 bases between them. Per the germline V gene, CDR1 is SNHLY and CDR2 is FYNNEI. For the CDR3, the DNA is TGTGCCAGCAGACACTACAATGAGCAGTTCTTC. Translation: CASRHYNEQFF.

The rearrangement joins TRBV29-1 to TRBJ1-2; 7 bases line up with TRBD1. The germline gives CDR1 SQVTM, CDR2 ANQGSEA. The CDR3 has 14 amino acids. Trimming took 8 bases from V and 0 from J; bases not matched to a gene: 9. The CDR3 DNA sequence: TGCAGCTCTTGGGACAGCTTAGCTAACTATGGCTACACCTTC. Amino acid sequence: CSSWDSLANYGYTF. Together with reference TRBV29-1 and TRBJ1-2, the CDR3 gives the full variable domain: SAVISQKPSRDICQRGTSLTIQCQVDSQVTMMFWYRQQPGQSLTLIATANQGSEATYESGFVIDKFPISRPNLTFSTLTVSNMSPEDSSIYLCSSWDSLANYGYTFGSGTRLTVV.

This clone was observed a single time. The chain carries TRBV29-1 and TRBJ2-3, with D uncertain. The CDR3 loop spans 13 amino acids. CDR1 and CDR2 (germline): SQVTM, ANQGSEA. Trimming removed 5 bases at V and 2 bases at J, with 11 bases between. Here the CDR3 reads CSVPDTVTDTQYF. In DNA form, the CDR3 reads TGCAGCGTTCCTGACACGGTCACAGATACGCAGTATTTT.

CDR3 residues: CASSLVGQGSTGELFF. The CDR3, as DNA: TGTGCCAGCAGCTTAGTGGGACAGGGTAGCACCGGGGAGCTGTTTTTT. V gene TRBV7-6 combines with J gene TRBJ2-2; TRBD1 aligns across 9 bases. This CDR3 spans 16 amino acids. Germline V gene lookup returns CDR1 SGHVS and CDR2 FNYEAQ. Trimming removed 1 base from V and 4 bases from J; junction bases left unmatched: 4.

The V and J genes are TRBV15 and TRBJ1-1, with 9 bases lining up with TRBD1. The CDR3 has 15 residues. After removal of 6 bases from V and 0 bases from J, the junction contained 5 bases not matched to a gene. Germline CDR1 reads LNHNV; CDR2 reads YYDKDF (reference sequence). The DNA of the CDR3 is TGTGCCACCAGTCCCCGGACAGGGGTGAACACTGAAGCTTTCTTT. This gives the protein CATSPRTGVNTEAFF.

The V gene is TRBV2, the J gene TRBJ2-1; TRBD1 matches 7 bases. The ends lost 6 bases at V and 0 bases at J; junction bases unmatched: 2. Germline V CDR1 and CDR2: SNHLY, FYNNEI. This CDR3 has 14 amino acids. This chain's CDR3 is CASRGDSSYNEQFF. The CDR3 DNA reads TGTGCCAGCAGAGGGGACAGCTCCTACAATGAGCAGTTCTTC.

V usage is TRBV27 and J usage is TRBJ2-7, with 7 bases identical to TRBD1. This CDR3 is 14 amino acids long. Germline lookup yields CDR1 MNHEY and CDR2 SMNVEV (reference sequence). V trimming: 3 bases; J trimming: 2 bases; junction bases outside the gene matches: 4. DNA of the CDR3: TGTGCCAGCAGTTTGGGGGACAGCCCCTACGAGCAGTACTTC. It specifies CASSLGDSPYEQYF.

CDR3: CASSPGASGASLETQYF. The CDR3 region has the DNA TGTGCCAGCAGCCCAGGGGCTAGCGGGGCAAGTCTGGAGACCCAGTACTTC. V gene TRBV7-2 combines with J gene TRBJ2-5; 9 nucleotides agree with TRBD2. The J segment lost 5 bases and the V segment lost 5 bases, leaving 15 bases of the junction unmatched. The CDR3 is 17 amino acids. Germline CDR1 SGHTA, CDR2 FQGNSA.

This chain uses TRBV5-1 with TRBJ2-2; TRBD2 might be the D (7 bases). Trimming stripped 7 bases from V and 5 bases from J, with 15 bases between. This CDR3 is 14 amino acids long. The V gene's germline CDR1 is SGHRS and CDR2 YFSETQ. The CDR3 region has the DNA TGCGCCAGCGGTGGCAGGGGAGGGACCGGGGAGCTGTTTTTT. It codes for CASGGRGGTGELFF.

The chain joins TRBV4-3 to TRBJ2-1, with D possibly matching TRBD1 (6 bases). The germline V gene encodes CDR1 LGHNA and CDR2 YSLEER. Trimming took 0 bases from V and 7 from J, leaving 16 bases between them. The length of the CDR3 is 16 residues. CDR3 amino acids: CASSQEKTGWSNEQFF. CDR3 DNA: TGCGCCAGCAGCCAAGAAAAAACAGGGTGGTCAAATGAGCAGTTCTTC.

The genes are TRBV29-1 and TRBJ1-2, with D possibly TRBD1 on 6 matching bases. This CDR3 is 11 amino acids long. Germline-derived CDR1 and CDR2 are SQVTM and ANQGSEA. V lost 7 bases and J 8 bases, leaving 14 bases between the germline ends. The CDR3 nucleotides read TGCAGCGCCCGGGGGGGCGGGGGCTACACCTTC. As protein: CSARGGGGYTF.

V gene TRBV3-1 (or the pseudogene TRBV3-2) combines with J gene TRBJ1-1; D not resolved. Germline loops: CDR1 LGHDT, CDR2 YNNKEL (reference sequence). The CDR3 covers 13 residues. V lost 1 base, J lost 2 bases, and 5 bases lay in between. In nucleotides, the CDR3 is TGTGCCAGCAGCCAAGGTCTCAACACTGAAGCTTTCTTT. This gives the protein CASSQGLNTEAFF.

The chain couples TRBV3-1 (or the pseudogene TRBV3-2) to TRBJ2-7; TRBD2 matches at 8 bases. Germline trimming cut 4 bases from V and 1 base from J; bases unmatched to any gene: 6. The V gene's germline CDR1 is LGHDT and CDR2 YNNKEL (reference sequence). The CDR3 is 15 residues long. The DNA for the CDR3 is TGTGCCAGCAGCCCAGCGGGGGACCGATCCTACGAGCAGTACTTC. Residues: CASSPAGDRSYEQYF.

This chain connects TRBV5-1 to TRBJ2-1; 8 positions match TRBD1. V dropped 0 bases and J dropped 2; count of bases not matched to a gene: 4. Germline V gene lookup returns CDR1 SGHRS and CDR2 YFSETQ. This CDR3 comprises 16 residues. CDR3 sequence: CASSLDGQGPYNEQFF. The CDR3 nucleotides read TGCGCCAGCAGCTTGGATGGACAGGGCCCCTACAATGAGCAGTTCTTC.

The CDR3 here is CASSLRGVYNEQFF. The CDR3 DNA follows: TGTGCCAGCAGCTTGCGGGGGGTCTACAATGAGCAGTTCTTC. The chain couples TRBV7-3 to TRBJ2-1, with 8 bases lining up with TRBD2. Germline V CDR1 and CDR2: SGHTA, FQGTGA. The CDR3 has 14 residues. V gave up 3 bases and J gave up 3 bases; unmatched junction bases: 1.

The V call is TRBV12-3 or TRBV12-4, the J call TRBJ1-1, with 7 bases identical to TRBD1. J lost 3 bases, V lost 7 bases, and 5 bases had no gene match. There are 13 residues in the CDR3. CDR3: CASNPGGYTEAFF. DNA for the CDR3: TGTGCCAGCAACCCAGGGGGGTACACTGAAGCTTTCTTT.

The genes are TRBV15 and TRBJ1-5; D remains ambiguous. The V gene's germline CDR1 is LNHNV and CDR2 YYDKDF (reference sequence). There are 15 residues in the CDR3. Trimming cost V 0 bases and J 7 bases, with 13 bases left between them. The CDR3 sequence: CATSRDGRGSQPQHF. In DNA, the CDR3 is TGTGCCACCAGCAGAGACGGACGGGGTAGCCAGCCCCAGCATTTT.

The V call is TRBV4-1, the J call TRBJ2-7; TRBD2 aligns across 9 bases. CDR3 length equals 17 residues. Germline CDR1 is MGHRA and CDR2 is YSYEKL. With 4 bases clipped from V and 5 bases from J, the junction kept 15 bases outside the gene matches. The CDR3 nucleotides read TGCGCCAGCAGCCCCCAATTTCGAAGCGGGGGGACCCACGAGCAGTACTTC. It codes for CASSPQFRSGGTHEQYF.

The V and J genes are TRBV29-1 and TRBJ2-7, with 10 bases aligning to TRBD1. CDR3 length: 15 residues. Trimming at V came to 4 bases and at J to 5 bases, leaving 11 bases not matched to a gene. Germline CDR1 SQVTM, CDR2 ANQGSEA. The CDR3 bases are TGCAGCGTTGTATTTTGGGACAGGGGCGAGGACGAGCAGTACTTC. Its translation is CSVVFWDRGEDEQYF.

CDR3 coding DNA: TGTGCCAGCAGCTTGGTAGTTAAAGTCACCGGGGAGCTGTTTTTT. Amino acids: CASSLVVKVTGELFF. J is TRBJ2-2 and V is TRBV5-5; no reliable D call. The V end lost 0 bases, the J end lost 4 bases, and 10 bases lay between the germline ends. Germline V gene data show CDR1 as SGHKS and CDR2 as YYEKEE (reference sequence). There are 15 residues in the CDR3.

The chain is built from TRBV19 and TRBJ1-2; no clear D gene. Per the germline V gene, CDR1 is LNHDA and CDR2 is SQIVND (reference sequence). Trimming left V 1 base short and J 4 bases short, with 7 bases between. The CDR3 covers 13 residues. CDR3 nucleotide sequence: TGTGCCAGTAGTATAGGCGGCTTCTATGGCTACACCTTC. Encoded protein: CASSIGGFYGYTF.

J is TRBJ1-2 and V is TRBV27, with a weak D call TRBD1 (6 bases). The germline V gene encodes CDR1 MNHEY and CDR2 SMNVEV (reference sequence). The V end lost 5 bases, the J end lost 8 bases, and 18 bases lay between the germline ends. This CDR3 contains 14 residues. The CDR3 spells CASSPGDNGLGYTF. CDR3 nucleotides: TGTGCCAGCAGTCCTGGGGACAACGGGCTAGGCTACACCTTC.

This clone was observed once. The CDR3 nucleotides read TGCGCCAGCAGCCAAGGGGGGGAGGGCTTGGATGGCTACACCTTC. It yields the protein CASSQGGEGLDGYTF. This chain connects TRBV4-3 to TRBJ1-2, with D tentatively TRBD1 (5 bases). Germline loops: CDR1 LGHNA, CDR2 YSLEER. The CDR3 covers 15 residues. The ends were cut back, 1 base at V and 6 bases at J, with 15 bases in the middle.